The source of this T cell receptor (beta chain) is a study of Tregs in tolerant kidney transplant recipients. Overall study results and limits: The small number of patients limits these findings pending further validation.

The CDR3 covers 18 residues. Germline assignment: CDR1 PRHDT and CDR2 FYEKMQ (reference sequence). V trimming: 2 bases; J trimming: 1 base; junction bases outside the gene matches: 11. Related graft donors supplied nonmyeloablative bone marrow transplants, and mixed chimerism was transient. Assay used: immunoSEQ multiplex PCR; TCRdb lists only in-frame clones, some missing. The sample records 65,000 to 85,000 clones, 91% being singletons. To note about this clone: What it recognizes is unknown.

Sequencing used CD4+ T cells from blood (PBMCs), obtained 24 months after the transplant. The chain links TRBV13 to TRBJ2-3; 8 bases map to TRBD2. The clonotype was recovered from a human patient who received a combined kidney and bone marrow transplant. Some T cells could come from the graft donor. CDR3 region: CASSLIRRLREGTDTQYF. The CDR3 DNA sequence: TGTGCCAGCAGCTTAATCCGCCGGTTGCGGGAGGGCACAGATACGCAGTATTTT.